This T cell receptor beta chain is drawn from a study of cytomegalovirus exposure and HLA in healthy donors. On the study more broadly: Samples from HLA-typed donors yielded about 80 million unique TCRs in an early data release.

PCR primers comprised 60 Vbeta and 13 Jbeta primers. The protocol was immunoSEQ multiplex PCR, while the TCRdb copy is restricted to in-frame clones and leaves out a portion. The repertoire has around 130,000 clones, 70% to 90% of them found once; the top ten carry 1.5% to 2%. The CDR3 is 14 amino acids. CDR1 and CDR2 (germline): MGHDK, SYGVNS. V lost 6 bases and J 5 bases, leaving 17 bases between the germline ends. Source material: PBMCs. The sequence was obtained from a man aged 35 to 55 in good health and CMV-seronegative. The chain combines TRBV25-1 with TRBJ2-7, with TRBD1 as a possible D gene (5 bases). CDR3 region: CASSRVEGVHEQYF. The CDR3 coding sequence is TGTGCCAGCAGCCGGGTCGAAGGGGTCCACGAGCAGTACTTC.